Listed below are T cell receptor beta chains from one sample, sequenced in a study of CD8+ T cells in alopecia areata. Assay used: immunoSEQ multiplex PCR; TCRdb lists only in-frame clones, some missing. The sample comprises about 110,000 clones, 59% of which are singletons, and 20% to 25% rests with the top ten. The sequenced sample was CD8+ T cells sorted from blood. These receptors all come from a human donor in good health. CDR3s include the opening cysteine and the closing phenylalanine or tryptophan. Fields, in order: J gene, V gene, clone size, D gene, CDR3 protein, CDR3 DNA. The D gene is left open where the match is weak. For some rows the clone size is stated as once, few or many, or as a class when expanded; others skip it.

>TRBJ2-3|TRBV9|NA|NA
CASSALSGSSTDTQYF
TGTGCCAGCAGCGCCTTGAGCGGCTCTAGCACAGATACGCAGTATTTT
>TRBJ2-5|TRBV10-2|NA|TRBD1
CASRSRQGWETQYF
TGCGCCAGCAGATCTCGACAGGGGTGGGAGACCCAGTACTTC
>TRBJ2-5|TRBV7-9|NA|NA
CASSADGYQETQYF
TGTGCCAGCAGCGCGGACGGGTACCAAGAGACCCAGTACTTC
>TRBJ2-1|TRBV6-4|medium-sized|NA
CASSDSSREYNEQFF
TGTGCCAGCAGTGACTCTAGCAGGGAGTACAATGAGCAGTTCTTC
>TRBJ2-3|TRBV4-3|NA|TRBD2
CASSPFGTSGPLGNTQYF
TGCGCCAGCAGCCCATTCGGGACTAGCGGGCCCCTGGGGAATACGCAGTATTTT
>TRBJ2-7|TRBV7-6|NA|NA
CASSDSAGGQYEQYF
TGTGCCAGCAGCGATTCCGCGGGCGGACAATACGAGCAGTACTTC
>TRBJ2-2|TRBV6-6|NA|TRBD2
CASSFGGGANTGELFF
TGTGCCAGCAGTTTTGGCGGGGGGGCGAACACCGGGGAGCTGTTTTTT
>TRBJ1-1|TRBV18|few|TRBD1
CASSPEQGWTEAFF
TGTGCCAGCTCACCCGAACAGGGGTGGACTGAAGCTTTCTTT
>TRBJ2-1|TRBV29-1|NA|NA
CSVTRRGSYNEQFF
TGCAGCGTGACGAGAAGGGGGAGCTACAATGAGCAGTTCTTC
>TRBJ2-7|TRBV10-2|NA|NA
CASIPYWGAREQYF
TGCGCCAGCATCCCCTATTGGGGGGCGCGGGAGCAGTACTTC
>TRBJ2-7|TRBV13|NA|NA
CASSLGDSYEQYF
TGTGCCAGCAGCTTAGGTGACTCCTACGAGCAGTACTTC
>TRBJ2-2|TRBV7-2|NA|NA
CAGSLRDTERGELFF
TGTGCCGGCAGCCTCCGGGACACCGAACGGGGGGAGCTGTTTTTT
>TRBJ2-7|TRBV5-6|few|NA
CASSLSGLSYEQYF
TGTGCCAGCAGCTTGAGCGGGCTCTCCTACGAGCAGTACTTC
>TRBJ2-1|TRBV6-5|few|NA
CASSYSGGPNEQFF
TGTGCCAGCAGTTACTCCGGAGGTCCCAATGAGCAGTTCTTC
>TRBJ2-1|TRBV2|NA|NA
CASSEVYNEQFF
TGTGCCAGCAGTGAAGTTTACAATGAGCAGTTCTTC
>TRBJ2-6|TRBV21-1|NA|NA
CATHPGANVLTF
TGTGCCACCCATCCTGGGGCCAACGTCCTGACTTTC